A selection of T cell receptor beta chains follows, all from one sample in a study of blood T cell repertoires in COVID-19. Sequencing was performed with immunoSEQ multiplex PCR; in TCRdb, only in-frame clones are kept and a portion is missing. The data contain 64,000 or so clones, 75% to 90% of them singletons. Input material: peripheral blood. The receptors originated from a human donor in a cohort sampled during active COVID-19. Each CDR3 is given with its conserved first and last residue. D genes are given only for firm matches. A clone size is listed for some rows: how often the clone was seen (once, few, many), or a class if it is expanded.

>once|TRBJ2-2|TRBV10-3|-
CAISGRTVNTGELFF
TGTGCCATCAGTGGAAGAACAGTAAACACCGGGGAGCTGTTTTTT
>medium-sized|TRBJ2-5|TRBV28|TRBD2
CASSCHPLGCSEAGVGETQYF
TGTGCCAGCAGCTGCCACCCCTTAGGCTGCTCTGAGGCGGGGGTTGGAGAGACCCAGTACTTC
>-|TRBJ2-5|TRBV5-5|TRBD2
CASSPHRTSGGAEETQYF
TGTGCCAGCAGCCCCCACCGGACTAGCGGGGGGGCCGAAGAGACCCAGTACTTC
>-|TRBJ2-3|TRBV2|-
CASNPGGDTQYF
TGTGCCAGCAACCCCGGCGGTGATACGCAGTATTTT
>-|TRBJ1-5|TRBV18|TRBD1
CASSPDRGGDRSRSNQPQHF
TGTGCCAGCTCGCCGGACAGGGGGGGAGATAGGTCGCGGAGCAATCAGCCCCAGCATTTT
>-|TRBJ1-3|TRBV2|-
CASSEDSLVFYF
TGTGCCAGCAGTGAGGACAGCCTCGTGTTCTATTTT
>-|TRBJ2-1|TRBV3-1/TRBV3-2|TRBD1
CASQGTGNNEQFF
TGTGCCAGTCAAGGGACAGGTAACAATGAGCAGTTCTTC
>-|TRBJ1-2|TRBV19|TRBD1
CASSITGDVGYTF
TGTGCCAGTAGCATCACAGGGGATGTCGGCTACACCTTC
>-|TRBJ1-2|TRBV9|-
CASSVTAGYGYGYTF
TGTGCCAGCAGCGTGACCGCAGGGTACGGCTATGGCTACACCTTC
>-|TRBJ2-5|TRBV9|-
CASSVSGLLGRETQYF
TGTGCCAGCAGCGTCTCTGGACTCCTAGGGCGAGAGACCCAGTACTTC
>-|TRBJ2-2|TRBV5-4|-
CASSSTRYTGELFF
TGTGCCAGCAGCTCGACACGTTACACCGGGGAGCTGTTTTTT
>-|TRBJ1-1|TRBV30|-
CAWSVREDTEAFF
TGTGCCTGGAGTGTGAGGGAGGACACTGAAGCTTTCTTT
>-|TRBJ2-3|TRBV7-9|-
CASSLVRGTPPYF
TGTGCCAGCAGCTTAGTGCGTGGGACTCCACCGTATTTT
>few|TRBJ2-2|TRBV6-5|-
CASSYQRTVAGELFF
TGTGCCAGCAGTTACCAAAGGACAGTGGCGGGGGAGCTGTTTTTT
>-|TRBJ2-3|TRBV7-8|TRBD2
CASSPNTGTSGGTDTQYF
TGTGCCAGCAGCCCGAATACCGGGACTAGCGGGGGGACAGATACGCAGTATTTT
>-|TRBJ2-6|TRBV7-2|-
CASSLRTPPGANVLTF
TGTGCCAGCAGCTTACGGACACCTCCTGGGGCCAACGTCCTGACTTTC
>-|TRBJ2-5|TRBV18|TRBD1
CASSPLTGWQETQYF
TGTGCCAGCTCACCTTTGACAGGGTGGCAAGAGACCCAGTACTTC
>-|TRBJ1-4|TRBV11-2|-
CASSLNGASNEKLFF
TGTGCCAGCAGCTTAAATGGGGCGTCTAATGAAAAACTGTTTTTT
>once|TRBJ1-1|TRBV18|-
CASSPWAELSVNTEAFF
TGTGCCAGCTCACCATGGGCAGAGTTGTCTGTGAACACTGAAGCTTTCTTT
>-|TRBJ2-2|TRBV6-6|-
CASSNAGVFTGELFF
TGTGCCAGCAGTAACGCAGGGGTGTTCACCGGGGAGCTGTTTTTT